The 3 T cell receptor beta chains given below trace back to one sample, sequenced in a study of blood T cell repertoires in COVID-19. This table comes from immunoSEQ multiplex PCR, and its TCRdb copy is limited to in-frame clones, with some not included. The sample has some 14,000 clones; 80% to 85% are singletons. Sequencing input: peripheral blood. Receptors originate from a human donor in a cohort sampled during active COVID-19.

The genes are TRBV4-3 and TRBJ1-6; D gene uncertain. This CDR3 spans 16 amino acids. Trimming took 3 bases from V and 7 from J, leaving 16 bases between them. The germline CDR1 and CDR2 sequences are LGHNA and YSLEER. The CDR3 region is CASSQASGDVNSPLHF. As DNA, the CDR3 is TGCGCCAGCAGCCAGGCCTCCGGAGACGTGAATTCACCCCTCCACTTT.

The chain uses TRBV4-3 and TRBJ1-5; D remains ambiguous. Germline CDR1 and CDR2: LGHNA and YSLEER. The CDR3 extends over 15 amino acids. Deletions cut 0 bases from V and 9 bases from J, with 15 bases between. The CDR3 reads CASSQDTGVGRPQHF. The CDR3 coding sequence is TGCGCCAGCAGCCAAGATACGGGAGTTGGGAGGCCCCAGCATTTT.

This chain links TRBV4-3 with TRBJ2-2; a weak D match, TRBD2 (6 bases). The V end lost 4 bases, the J end lost 5 bases, and 17 bases lay between the germline ends. CDR1 and CDR2 from the germline V gene are LGHNA and YSLEER. The CDR3 totals 16 residues. The CDR3 reads CASSPSGSGLTGELFF. The CDR3 region has the DNA TGCGCCAGCAGCCCTTCCGGTAGCGGACTTACCGGGGAGCTGTTTTTT.